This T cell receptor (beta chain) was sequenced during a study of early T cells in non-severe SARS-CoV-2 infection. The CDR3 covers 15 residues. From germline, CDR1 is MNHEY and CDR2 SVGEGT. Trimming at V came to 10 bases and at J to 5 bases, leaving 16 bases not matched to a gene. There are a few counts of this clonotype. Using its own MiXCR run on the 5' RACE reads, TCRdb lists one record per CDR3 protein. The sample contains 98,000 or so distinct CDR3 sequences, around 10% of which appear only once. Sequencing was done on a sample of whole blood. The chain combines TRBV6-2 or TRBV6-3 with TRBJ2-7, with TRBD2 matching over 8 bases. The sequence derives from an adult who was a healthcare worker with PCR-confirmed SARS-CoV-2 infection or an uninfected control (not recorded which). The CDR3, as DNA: TGTGCCAATCCGGGGGGGGCGCCTCCCTCTGACGAGCAGTACTTC. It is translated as CANPGGAPPSDEQYF.